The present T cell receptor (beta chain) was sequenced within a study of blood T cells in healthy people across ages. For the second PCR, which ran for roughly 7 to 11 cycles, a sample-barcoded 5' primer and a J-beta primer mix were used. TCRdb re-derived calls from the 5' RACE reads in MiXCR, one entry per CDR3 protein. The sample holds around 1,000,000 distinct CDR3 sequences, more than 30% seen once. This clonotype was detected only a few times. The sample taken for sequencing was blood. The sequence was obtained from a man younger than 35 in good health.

Written as DNA, the CDR3 is TGCAGTGCCCAAGAGTCAGGGGCTAATGAAAAACTGTTTTTT. Translation gives CSAQESGANEKLFF. The chain links TRBV20-1 to TRBJ1-4; possibly TRBD1 for D (6 bases). V was clipped by 6 bases and J by 3 bases, with 14 bases between them. Germline loops: CDR1 DFQATT, CDR2 SNEGSKA (reference sequence). The CDR3 sequence is 14 residues long.